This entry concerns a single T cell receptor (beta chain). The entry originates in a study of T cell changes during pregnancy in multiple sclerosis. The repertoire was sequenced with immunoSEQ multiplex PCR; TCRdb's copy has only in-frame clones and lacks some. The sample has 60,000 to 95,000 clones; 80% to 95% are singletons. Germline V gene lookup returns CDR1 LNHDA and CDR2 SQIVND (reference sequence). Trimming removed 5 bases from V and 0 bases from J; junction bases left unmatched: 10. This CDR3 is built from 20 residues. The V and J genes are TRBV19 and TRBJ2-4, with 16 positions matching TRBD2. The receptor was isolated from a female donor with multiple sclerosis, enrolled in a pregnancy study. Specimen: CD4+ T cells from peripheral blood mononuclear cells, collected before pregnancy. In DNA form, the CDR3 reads TGTGCCAGTAGTGCATCCGGGACTAGCGGGGGGGACCTAGCCAAAAACATTCAGTACTTC. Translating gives CASSASGTSGGDLAKNIQYF.